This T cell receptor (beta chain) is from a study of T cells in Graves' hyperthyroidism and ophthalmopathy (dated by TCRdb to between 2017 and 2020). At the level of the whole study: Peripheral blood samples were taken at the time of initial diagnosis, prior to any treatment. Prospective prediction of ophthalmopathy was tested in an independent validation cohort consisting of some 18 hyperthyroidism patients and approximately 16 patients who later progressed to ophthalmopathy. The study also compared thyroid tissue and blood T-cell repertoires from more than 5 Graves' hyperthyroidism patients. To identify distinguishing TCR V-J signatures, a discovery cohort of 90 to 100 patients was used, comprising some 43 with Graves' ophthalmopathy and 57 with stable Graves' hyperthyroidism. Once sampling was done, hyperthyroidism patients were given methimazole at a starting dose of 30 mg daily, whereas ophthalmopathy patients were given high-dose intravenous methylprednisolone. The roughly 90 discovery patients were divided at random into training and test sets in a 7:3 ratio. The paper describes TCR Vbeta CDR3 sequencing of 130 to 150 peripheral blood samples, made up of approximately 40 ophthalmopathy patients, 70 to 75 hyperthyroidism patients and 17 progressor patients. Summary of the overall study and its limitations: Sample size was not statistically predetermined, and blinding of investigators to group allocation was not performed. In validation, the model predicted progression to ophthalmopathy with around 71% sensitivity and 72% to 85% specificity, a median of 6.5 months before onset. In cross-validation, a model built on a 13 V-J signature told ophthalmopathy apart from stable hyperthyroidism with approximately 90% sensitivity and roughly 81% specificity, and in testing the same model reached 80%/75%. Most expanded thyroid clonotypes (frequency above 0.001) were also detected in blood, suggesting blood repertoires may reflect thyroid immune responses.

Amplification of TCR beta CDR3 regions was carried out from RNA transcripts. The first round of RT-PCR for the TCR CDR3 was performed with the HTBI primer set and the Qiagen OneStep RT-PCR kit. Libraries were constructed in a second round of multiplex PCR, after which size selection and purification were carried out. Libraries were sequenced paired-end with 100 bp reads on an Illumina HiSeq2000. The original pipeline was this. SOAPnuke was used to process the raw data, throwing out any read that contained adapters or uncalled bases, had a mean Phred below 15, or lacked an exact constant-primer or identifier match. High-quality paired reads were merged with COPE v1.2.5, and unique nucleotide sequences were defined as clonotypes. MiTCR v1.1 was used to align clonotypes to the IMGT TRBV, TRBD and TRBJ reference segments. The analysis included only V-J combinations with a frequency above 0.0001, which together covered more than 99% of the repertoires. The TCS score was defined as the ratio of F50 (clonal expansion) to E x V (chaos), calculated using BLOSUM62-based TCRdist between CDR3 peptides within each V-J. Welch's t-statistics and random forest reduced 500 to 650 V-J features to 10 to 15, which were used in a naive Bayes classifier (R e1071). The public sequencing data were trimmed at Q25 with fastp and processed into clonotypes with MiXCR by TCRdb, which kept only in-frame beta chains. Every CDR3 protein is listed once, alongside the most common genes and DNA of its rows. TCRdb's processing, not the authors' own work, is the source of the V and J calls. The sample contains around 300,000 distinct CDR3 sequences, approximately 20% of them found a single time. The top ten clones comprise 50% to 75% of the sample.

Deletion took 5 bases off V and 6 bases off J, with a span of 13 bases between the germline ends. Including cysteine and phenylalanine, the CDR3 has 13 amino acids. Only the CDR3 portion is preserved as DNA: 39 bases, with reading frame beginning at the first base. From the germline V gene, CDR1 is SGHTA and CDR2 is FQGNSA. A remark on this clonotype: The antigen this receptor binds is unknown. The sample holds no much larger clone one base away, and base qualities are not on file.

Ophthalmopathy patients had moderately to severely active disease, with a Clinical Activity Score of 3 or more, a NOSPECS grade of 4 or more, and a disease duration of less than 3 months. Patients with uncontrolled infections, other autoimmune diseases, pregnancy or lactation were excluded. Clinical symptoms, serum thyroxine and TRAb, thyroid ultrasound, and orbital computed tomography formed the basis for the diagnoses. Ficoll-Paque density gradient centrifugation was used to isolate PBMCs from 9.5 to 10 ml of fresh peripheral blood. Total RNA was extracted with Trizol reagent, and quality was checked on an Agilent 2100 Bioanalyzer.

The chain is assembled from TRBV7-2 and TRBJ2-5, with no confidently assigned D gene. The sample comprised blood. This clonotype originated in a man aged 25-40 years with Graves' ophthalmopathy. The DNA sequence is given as TGTGCCAGCAGCCCCGACCCGCGAAAGACCCAGTACTTC. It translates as CASSPDPRKTQYF.